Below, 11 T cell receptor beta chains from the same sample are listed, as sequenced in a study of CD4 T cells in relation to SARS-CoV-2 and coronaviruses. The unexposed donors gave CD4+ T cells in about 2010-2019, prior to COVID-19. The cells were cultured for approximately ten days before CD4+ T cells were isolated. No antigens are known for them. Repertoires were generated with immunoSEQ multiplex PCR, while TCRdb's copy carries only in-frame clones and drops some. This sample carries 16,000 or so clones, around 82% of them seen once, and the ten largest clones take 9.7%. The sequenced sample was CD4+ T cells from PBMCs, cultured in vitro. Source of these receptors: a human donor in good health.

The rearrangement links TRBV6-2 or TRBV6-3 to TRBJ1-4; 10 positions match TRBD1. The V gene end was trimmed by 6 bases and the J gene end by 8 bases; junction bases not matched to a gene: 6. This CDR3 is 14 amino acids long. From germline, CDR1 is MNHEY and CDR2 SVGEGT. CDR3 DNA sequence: TGTGCCAGCAGCCCGGGACAGGGGCGAGAAAAACTGTTTTTT. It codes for CASSPGQGREKLFF.

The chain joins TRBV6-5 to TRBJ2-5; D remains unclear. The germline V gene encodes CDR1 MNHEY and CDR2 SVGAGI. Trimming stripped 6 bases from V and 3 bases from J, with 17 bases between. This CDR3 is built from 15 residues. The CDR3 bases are TGTGCCAGCAGGAGAGTAGGGTTTTCAGAAGAGACCCAGTACTTC. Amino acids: CASRRVGFSEETQYF.

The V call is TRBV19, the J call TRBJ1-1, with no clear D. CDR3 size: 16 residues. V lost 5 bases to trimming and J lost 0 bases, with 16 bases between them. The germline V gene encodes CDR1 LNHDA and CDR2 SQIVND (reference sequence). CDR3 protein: CASSGQVVTMNTEAFF. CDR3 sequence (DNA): TGTGCCAGTAGTGGCCAGGTAGTCACTATGAACACTGAAGCTTTCTTT.

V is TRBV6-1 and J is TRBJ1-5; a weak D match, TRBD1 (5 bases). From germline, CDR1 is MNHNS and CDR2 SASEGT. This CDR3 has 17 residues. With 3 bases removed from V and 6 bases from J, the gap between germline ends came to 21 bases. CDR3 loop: CASSDDPGRVYGQPQHF. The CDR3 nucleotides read TGTGCCAGCAGTGATGACCCAGGGAGGGTATATGGTCAGCCCCAGCATTTT.

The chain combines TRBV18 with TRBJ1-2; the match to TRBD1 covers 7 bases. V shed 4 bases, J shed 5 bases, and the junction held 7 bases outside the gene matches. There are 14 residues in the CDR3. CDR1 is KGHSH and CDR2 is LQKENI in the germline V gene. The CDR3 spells CASSLGTEVYGYTF. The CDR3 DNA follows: TGTGCCAGCTCACTGGGGACAGAGGTATATGGCTACACCTTC.

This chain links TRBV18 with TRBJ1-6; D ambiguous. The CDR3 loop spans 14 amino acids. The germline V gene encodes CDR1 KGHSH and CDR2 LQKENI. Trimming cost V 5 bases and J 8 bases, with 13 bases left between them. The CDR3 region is CASSADERDSPLHF. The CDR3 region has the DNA TGTGCCAGCTCAGCGGACGAAAGAGATTCACCCCTCCACTTT.

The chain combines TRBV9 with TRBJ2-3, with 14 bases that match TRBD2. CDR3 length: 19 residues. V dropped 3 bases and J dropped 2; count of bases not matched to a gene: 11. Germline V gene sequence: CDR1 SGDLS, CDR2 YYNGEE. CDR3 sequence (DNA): TGTGCCAGCAGCGGTGATCTGGGACTAGCGGGAGTAAACACAGATACGCAGTATTTT. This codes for CASSGDLGLAGVNTDTQYF.

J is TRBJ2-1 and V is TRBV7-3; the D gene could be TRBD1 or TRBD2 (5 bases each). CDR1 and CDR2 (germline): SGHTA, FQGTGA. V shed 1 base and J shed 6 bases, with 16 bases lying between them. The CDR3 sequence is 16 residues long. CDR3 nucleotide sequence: TGTGCCAGCAGCTTAATACCAGGGTCAGGGACCAATGAGCAGTTCTTC. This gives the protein CASSLIPGSGTNEQFF. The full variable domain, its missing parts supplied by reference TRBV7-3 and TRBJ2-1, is GAGVSQTPSNKVTEKGKYVELRCDPISGHTALYWYRQSLGQGPEFLIYFQGTGAADDSGLPNDRFFAVRPEGSVSTLKIQRTERGDSAVYLCASSLIPGSGTNEQFFGPGTRLTVL.

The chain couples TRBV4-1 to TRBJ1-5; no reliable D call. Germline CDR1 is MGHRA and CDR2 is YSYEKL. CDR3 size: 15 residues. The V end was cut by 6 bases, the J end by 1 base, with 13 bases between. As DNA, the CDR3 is TGCGCCAGCAGACCCCAAGGGCTCAGCAATCAGCCCCAGCATTTT. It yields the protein CASRPQGLSNQPQHF.

The CDR3 is CASSRRTGEFVAFF. CDR3 nucleotide sequence: TGTGCCAGCAGCCGTCGGACAGGGGAGTTCGTAGCTTTCTTT. The J gene is TRBJ1-1, the V gene TRBV7-8; 9 bases are shared with TRBD1. CDR1 and CDR2 (germline): SGHVS, FQNEAQ. Trimming took 5 bases from V and 10 from J; bases not matched to a gene: 11. CDR3 length: 14 residues.

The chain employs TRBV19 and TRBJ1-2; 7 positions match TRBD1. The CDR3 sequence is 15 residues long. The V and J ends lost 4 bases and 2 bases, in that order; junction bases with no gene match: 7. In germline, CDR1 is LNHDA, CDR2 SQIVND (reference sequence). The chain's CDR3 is CASSTLQGRNYGYTF. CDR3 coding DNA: TGTGCCAGTAGTACCCTACAGGGGCGAAACTATGGCTACACCTTC. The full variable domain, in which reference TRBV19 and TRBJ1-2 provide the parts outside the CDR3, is DGGITQSPKYLFRKEGQNVTLSCEQNLNHDAMYWYRQDPGQGLRLIYYSQIVNDFQKGDIAEGYSVSREKKESFPLTVTSAQKNPTAFYLCASSTLQGRNYGYTFGSGTRLTVV.